This T cell receptor (beta chain) was recovered during a study of blood T cell repertoires in COVID-19. Study background: Acute and convalescent COVID-19 specimens originated in the United States, Italy and Spain.

V was pared by 10 bases and J by 9 bases, with 23 bases between. The CDR3 totals 13 residues. Germline V gene data show CDR1 as SGHRS and CDR2 as YFSETQ. Libraries were prepared by immunoSEQ multiplex PCR; TCRdb keeps only in-frame clonotypes and omits some of them. The sample lists 250,000 to 300,000 clones, roughly nine tenths occurring once. Sequencing input: peripheral blood. The receptor's source is a woman in her 30s with COVID-19, enrolled during active disease. The V gene is TRBV5-1, the J gene TRBJ2-7; D gene uncertain. Written as DNA, the CDR3 is TGCGCCGGGTCTCCTGGGCCCGATCAAGTGCAGTACTTC. It is translated as CAGSPGPDQVQYF.